A single sample gave rise to the 21 T cell receptor beta chains below, sequenced in a study of T cells after yellow fever vaccination. In TCRdb, the 5' RACE reads were re-called with MiXCR into one record per CDR3 protein. Among about 350,000 distinct CDR3 sequences listed, approximately 8% were seen once. The specimen was PBMCs, collected 35 to 50 days after the first yellow fever vaccination. Source of these receptors: a man younger than 30 who received the YFV17D yellow fever vaccine.

CDR3 coding DNA: TGTGCCAGCAGTGAATTCGGGGGGGCGCGGGCTTTCTTT. Protein: CASSEFGGARAFF. The chain employs TRBV25-1 and TRBJ1-1, with TRBD1 as a possible D gene (6 bases). V dropped 1 base and J dropped 11 bases, with 14 bases sitting between them. The CDR3 has 13 amino acids. CDR1 is MGHDK and CDR2 is SYGVNS in the germline V gene.

The table lists this clonotype with many counts. The chain has TRBV20-1 and TRBJ1-2, with a weak D call TRBD1 (5 bases). V dropped 6 bases and J dropped 5 bases, with 16 bases sitting between them. Germline V gene sequence: CDR1 DFQATT, CDR2 SNEGSKA (reference sequence). CDR3 length: 13 amino acids. The DNA for the CDR3 is TGCAGTGCCCGCTTGTGGGGGAAATATGGCTACACCTTC. Translation gives CSARLWGKYGYTF.

The chain uses TRBV29-1 and TRBJ1-1, with TRBD1 matching 7 bases. Per germline, CDR1 SQVTM and CDR2 ANQGSEA. The CDR3 covers 13 residues. J gave up 1 base and V 8 bases, and 7 bases lay outside the gene matches. The CDR3 is CSLAGTANTEAFF. The CDR3 DNA reads as TGCAGCCTTGCCGGGACAGCGAACACTGAAGCTTTCTTT.

Turning to this clonotype: The junction differs from germline at one of its ends, possibly a read error. The CDR3 reads CASSLGVSEQFF. CDR3 nucleotides: TGTGCCAGCAGCTTAGGAGTGAGTGAGCAGTTCTTC. The V gene is TRBV12-3 or TRBV12-4, the J gene TRBJ2-1; D is unclear. The CDR3 is made up of 12 amino acids.

V and J are TRBV19 and TRBJ1-2; D is perhaps TRBD1 (5 bases). Trimming removed 5 bases from V and 5 bases from J, with 15 bases in between. From germline, CDR1 is LNHDA and CDR2 SQIVND (reference sequence). This CDR3 comprises 14 residues. The CDR3 nucleotides are TGTGCCAGTAGTCCCGACAGCCGGGGGTATGGCTACACCTTC. Amino acid sequence: CASSPDSRGYGYTF.

The rearrangement joins TRBV7-7 to TRBJ2-1; TRBD2 aligns across 8 bases. CDR1 SSHAT and CDR2 FNYEAQ come from the germline V gene (reference sequence). The length of the CDR3 is 16 residues. V dropped 5 bases and J dropped 4; count of bases not matched to a gene: 10. In nucleotides, the CDR3 is TGTGCCAGCAGCGCAACCGAGGGACTAGATTACAATGAGCAGTTCTTC. As protein: CASSATEGLDYNEQFF. Complete variable domain (other parts from reference TRBV7-7 and TRBJ2-1): GAGVSQSPRYKVTKRGQDVTLRCDPISSHATLYWYQQALGQGPEFLTYFNYEAQPDKSGLPSDRFSAERPEGSISTLTIQRTEQRDSAMYRCASSATEGLDYNEQFFGPGTRLTVL.

This clonotype was seen more than once but under ten times. The chain is built from TRBV4-3 and TRBJ2-1; 7 bases are shared with TRBD2. J was trimmed by 6 bases and V by 2 bases; bases with no gene match: 10. Germline CDR1 reads LGHNA; CDR2 reads YSLEER. The CDR3 consists of 16 residues. The CDR3 here is CASSQSRDYYLNEQFF. The CDR3 coding sequence is TGCGCCAGCAGCCAATCCCGGGACTATTACCTCAATGAGCAGTTCTTC.

This clonotype was seen only a few times. This chain joins TRBV7-2 and TRBJ1-4; D is uncertain. This CDR3 contains 14 residues. The ends were cut back, 5 bases at V and 3 bases at J, with 10 bases in the middle. The V gene's germline CDR1 is SGHTA and CDR2 FQGNSA. DNA of the CDR3: TGTGCCAGCAGCCTCGAGGCAGCTAATGAAAAACTGTTTTTT. Its protein product is CASSLEAANEKLFF.

This clonotype occurred many times. This CDR3 is CASSLSPLGTDTQYF. CDR3 DNA: TGTGCCAGCAGCTTATCCCCCCTAGGGACAGATACGCAGTATTTT. This chain joins TRBV7-2 and TRBJ2-3; no definite D call. Germline V lookup: CDR1 SGHTA, CDR2 FQGNSA. The length of the CDR3 is 15 residues. V lost 2 bases and J 3 bases, leaving 12 bases between the germline ends.

The table lists this clonotype with a few counts. This chain connects TRBV10-3 to TRBJ2-3; D gene uncertain. This CDR3 comprises 17 residues. Germline V gene lookup returns CDR1 ENHRY and CDR2 SYGVKD. V lost 4 bases and J lost 2, with 19 bases in between. The CDR3 DNA follows: TGTGCCATCAGTGGGCCGCTAGACGGTGGGCACACAGATACGCAGTATTTT. This gives the protein CAISGPLDGGHTDTQYF.

In its sample, this clonotype was seen a few times. V usage is TRBV7-2 and J usage is TRBJ2-2; unclear D gene. The CDR3 runs to 17 residues. Germline V CDR1 and CDR2: SGHTA, FQGNSA. The ends were cut back, 2 bases at V and 8 bases at J, with 21 bases in the middle. CDR3 nucleotides: TGTGCCAGCAGCTTAAGCCGCAGGACCCAAAACCCGGGGGAGCTGTTTTTT. It encodes CASSLSRRTQNPGELFF.

There are many counts of this clonotype. The rearrangement uses TRBV29-1 and TRBJ2-3, with D perhaps matching TRBD1 (6 bases). Germline V gene data show CDR1 as SQVTM and CDR2 as ANQGSEA. This CDR3 contains 13 residues. The V gene lost 2 bases and the J gene lost 0 bases, with 6 bases spanning the gap. This chain's CDR3 is CSVEQGSTDTQYF. The CDR3 nucleotides read TGCAGCGTTGAACAGGGGAGCACAGATACGCAGTATTTT.

The sample holds many counts of this clonotype. The chain links TRBV7-6 to TRBJ2-3; D unclear. Germline V gene sequence: CDR1 SGHVS, CDR2 FNYEAQ. CDR3 length: 12 residues. Between the trimmed V and J ends, which lost 3 bases and 0 bases, there was a span of 1 base. CDR3 sequence: CASSFSTDTQYF. In nucleotides, the CDR3 is TGTGCCAGCAGCTTTAGCACAGATACGCAGTATTTT.

This chain links TRBV11-2 with TRBJ1-2; D not certain. The CDR3 is 13 residues long. Trimming stripped 4 bases from V and 8 bases from J, with 14 bases between. Per the germline V gene, CDR1 is SGHAT and CDR2 is FQNNGV. The CDR3 reads CASSYTREGGYTF. The CDR3, as DNA: TGTGCCAGCAGCTATACGAGGGAGGGAGGCTACACCTTC.

A few counts support this clonotype. The gene calls are TRBV5-1 and TRBJ1-2; 7 bases agree with TRBD1. The CDR3 runs to 17 residues. The germline V gene encodes CDR1 SGHRS and CDR2 YFSETQ. V was pared by 4 bases and J by 4 bases, with 16 bases of the junction left unmatched. CDR3 nucleotide sequence: TGCGCCAGCAGCGGTTGGACAGGTCCATGGCTTATCTATGGCTACACCTTC. This sequence encodes CASSGWTGPWLIYGYTF.

This clonotype has more than one count but fewer than ten. V usage is TRBV9 and J usage is TRBJ2-7; D not certain. V was clipped by 1 base and J by 2 bases, with 13 bases between them. The CDR3 is made up of 15 amino acids. Per germline, CDR1 SGDLS and CDR2 YYNGEE. The chain's CDR3 is CASSVSGLLTYEQYF. The DNA of the CDR3 is TGTGCCAGCAGCGTAAGTGGTCTTCTAACCTACGAGCAGTACTTC.

The sample holds a few counts of this clonotype. The chain has TRBV7-2 and TRBJ1-2; the D is unclear. Between the trimmed V and J ends, which lost 1 base and 5 bases, there was a span of 8 bases. Per germline, CDR1 SGHTA and CDR2 FQGNSA. This CDR3 has 13 amino acids. In nucleotides, the CDR3 is TGTGCCAGCAGCTTAGAATTATTTTATGGCTACACCTTC. Translated, it gives CASSLELFYGYTF.

This clonotype was observed a handful of times. A read error may produce the germline difference seen at one junction end. The rearrangement joins TRBV29-1 to TRBJ2-7; D is uncertain. This CDR3 has 12 amino acids. Germline V lookup: CDR1 SQVTM, CDR2 ANQGSEA. CDR3 sequence: CSVVGNSFEQYF. CDR3 in DNA: TGCAGCGTTGTGGGAAACTCCTTCGAGCAGTACTTC.

In this sample, this clonotype turned up many times. The V gene is TRBV5-1, the J gene TRBJ2-5; unclear D gene. CDR3 length equals 12 residues. Trimming pared 0 bases from V and 13 bases from J, leaving 13 bases between. From germline, CDR1 is SGHRS and CDR2 YFSETQ. The CDR3 loop is CASSLAPEDMYF. CDR3 in DNA: TGCGCCAGCAGCTTGGCCCCGGAAGACATGTACTTC.

The chain is built from TRBV5-1 and TRBJ1-4, with a weak D call TRBD1 (5 bases). This CDR3 is built from 15 residues. Germline assignment: CDR1 SGHRS and CDR2 YFSETQ. The V gene lost 0 bases and the J gene lost 8 bases, with 14 bases spanning the gap. The CDR3 protein is CASSLERGLQEKLFF. CDR3 nucleotides: TGCGCCAGCAGCTTGGAGCGGGGACTGCAAGAAAAACTGTTTTTT.

The chain recombines TRBV9 with TRBJ2-5; 7 positions agree with TRBD2. V lost 2 bases, J lost 1 base, and 2 bases stayed unmatched. The V gene's germline CDR1 is SGDLS and CDR2 YYNGEE. The CDR3 runs to 14 residues. The CDR3 region has the DNA TGTGCCAGCAGCGTGGGGGGGACCCAAGAGACCCAGTACTTC. Translating gives CASSVGGTQETQYF. The full variable domain, completed using reference TRBV9 and TRBJ2-5, is DSGVTQTPKHLITATGQRVTLRCSPRSGDLSVYWYQQSLDQGLQFLIQYYNGEERAKGNILERFSAQQFPDLHSELNLSSLELGDSALYFCASSVGGTQETQYFGPGTRLLVL.